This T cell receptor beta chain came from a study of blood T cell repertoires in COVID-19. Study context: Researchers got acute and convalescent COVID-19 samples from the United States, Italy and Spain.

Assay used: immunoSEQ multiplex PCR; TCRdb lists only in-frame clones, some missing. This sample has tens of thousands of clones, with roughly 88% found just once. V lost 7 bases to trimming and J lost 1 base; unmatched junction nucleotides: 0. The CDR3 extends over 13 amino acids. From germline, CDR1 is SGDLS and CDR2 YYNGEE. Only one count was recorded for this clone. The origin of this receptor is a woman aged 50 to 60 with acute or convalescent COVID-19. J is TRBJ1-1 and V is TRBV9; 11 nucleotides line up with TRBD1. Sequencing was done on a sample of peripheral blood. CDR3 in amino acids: CASGQGANTEAFF. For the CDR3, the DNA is TGTGCCAGCGGACAGGGGGCGAACACTGAAGCTTTCTTT. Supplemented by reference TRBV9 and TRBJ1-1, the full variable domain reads DSGVTQTPKHLITATGQRVTLRCSPRSGDLSVYWYQQSLDQGLQFLIQYYNGEERAKGNILERFSAQQFPDLHSELNLSSLELGDSALYFCASGQGANTEAFFGQGTRLTVV.